This entry lists 32 T cell receptor beta chains sequenced from one sample in a study of vaccination and CD4 T cells after COVID-19. Described treatment: roughly ten-day PBMC culture with coronavirus spike peptide pools or control peptides (ViraFEST assay). During the years 2011-2018, before the COVID-19 pandemic, the unexposed donor's CD4+ T cells were collected. The antigens of these receptors remain unknown. At the Johns Hopkins FTIC core, DNA taken from cultured CD4+ T cells was sequenced by way of the Oncomine TCR Beta short-read assay. MiXCR was run by TCRdb on the PCR reads, yielding one entry per CDR3 protein. Seen here are roughly 5,400 distinct CDR3 sequences, about 62% observed once, and the top ten hold around 50%. Sequenced: CD4+ T cells from blood, cultured in vitro. The receptors were sampled from a human donor in good health.

This sequence joins TRBV7-8 and TRBJ2-1, with D perhaps matching TRBD2 (5 bases). The DNA end is a closer match to TRBJ2-7, so the J assignment may be wrong. CDR3 length: 14 residues. Germline CDR1 SGHVS, CDR2 FQNEAQ. CDR3 amino acids: CASSLDSGKDEQYF. CDR3 nucleotides: TGTGCCAGCAGCTTAGACAGCGGTAAGGACGAGCAGTACTTC.

The chain is built from TRBV12-3 or TRBV12-4 and TRBJ2-3; D is undetermined. The CDR3 consists of 13 residues. Trimming pared 1 base from V and 0 bases from J, leaving 2 bases between. CDR3 residues: CASSLGSTDTQYF. CDR3 DNA: TGTGCCAGCAGTTTAGGCAGCACAGATACGCAGTATTTT.

The DNA for the CDR3 is TGTGCCAGCAGTCTCAGCGTAAACTCTGAAGCTTTCTTT. This encodes CASSLSVNSEAFF. This chain joins TRBV6-2 or TRBV6-3 and TRBJ1-1; D gene unclear. In germline, CDR1 is MNHEY, CDR2 SVGEGT. The CDR3 sequence is 13 residues long. The V gene lost 5 bases and the J gene lost 6 bases, with 13 bases spanning the gap.

This clonotype was detected a few times. The V call is TRBV10-3, the J call TRBJ2-7, with 9 bases that match TRBD1. Germline values: CDR1 ENHRY, CDR2 SYGVKD. There are 12 residues in the CDR3. V lost 9 bases, J lost 5 bases, and 5 bases stayed unmatched. CDR3 region: CAIQGAENEQYF. The CDR3 DNA is TGTGCCATACAGGGGGCTGAGAACGAGCAGTACTTC.

In this sample, this clonotype turned up a few times. The rearrangement uses TRBV12-3 or TRBV12-4 and TRBJ1-2; unclear D gene. The CDR3 length is 14 residues. V was clipped by 6 bases and J by 8 bases, with 19 bases between them. CDR3 in amino acids: CASSFAGREEGYTF. DNA of the CDR3: TGTGCCAGCAGCTTCGCGGGGAGGGAAGAAGGCTACACCTTC.

The rearrangement links TRBV7-6 to TRBJ2-2; 8 bases align to TRBD1. From germline, CDR1 is SGHVS and CDR2 FNYEAQ. This CDR3 has 14 residues. Unmatched junction bases numbered 4, after V lost 5 bases and J lost 5 bases. The CDR3 protein is CASSPRQGTGELFF. In nucleotides, the CDR3 is TGTGCCAGCAGCCCCAGACAGGGGACCGGGGAGCTGTTTTTT.

The chain joins TRBV5-1 to TRBJ1-1; maybe TRBD1 (5 bases). The CDR3 loop spans 13 amino acids. The V gene's germline CDR1 is SGHRS and CDR2 YFSETQ. Trimming removed 0 bases at V and 8 bases at J, with 11 bases between. CDR3 residues: CASSLAGLGEAFF. The CDR3 coding sequence is TGCGCCAGCAGCTTGGCAGGGTTAGGGGAAGCTTTCTTT. Full variable domain (rest looked up from reference TRBV5-1 and TRBJ1-1): KAGVTQTPRYLIKTRGQQVTLSCSPISGHRSVSWYQQTPGQGLQFLFEYFSETQRNKGNFPGRFSGRQFSNSRSEMNVSTLELGDSALYLCASSLAGLGEAFFGQGTRLTVV.

V gene TRBV27 combines with J gene TRBJ2-2; D not resolved. The CDR3 is 14 residues long. Per germline, CDR1 MNHEY and CDR2 SMNVEV (reference sequence). The V end was cut by 4 bases, the J end by 1 base, with 7 bases between. The CDR3 DNA reads as TGTGCCAGCAGTTCGACTGGGAACACCGGGGAGCTGTTTTTT. Its protein is CASSSTGNTGELFF.

The genes are TRBV25-1 and TRBJ1-1; tentatively, D is TRBD1 (5 bases). Germline CDR1 is MGHDK and CDR2 is SYGVNS. The CDR3 consists of 14 residues. The germline V and J ends were trimmed by 3 bases and 6 bases, with 14 bases remaining between them. CDR3 in DNA: TGTGCCAGCAGTGAGCCCGGGACGAGGGCTGAAGCTTTCTTT. This codes for CASSEPGTRAEAFF.

The chain recombines TRBV6-1 with TRBJ2-3; 10 bases line up with TRBD2. This CDR3 has 17 amino acids. Germline V lookup: CDR1 MNHNS, CDR2 SASEGT. V trimming: 7 bases; J trimming: 2 bases; junction bases outside the gene matches: 12. The CDR3: CASTPDVLAGITDTQYF. The CDR3 nucleotides read TGTGCCAGCACTCCGGACGTACTAGCGGGGATCACAGATACGCAGTATTTT.

The chain combines TRBV6-1 with TRBJ1-2, with 7 bases that match TRBD1. Looked up from germline, CDR1 is MNHNS and CDR2 is SASEGT. This CDR3 region has 14 residues. The J segment lost 10 bases and the V segment lost 6 bases, leaving 14 bases of the junction unmatched. CDR3 sequence (DNA): TGTGCCAGCAGGGTCACAGGGGCCCTCAGTCCCTACACCTTC. Its protein product is CASRVTGALSPYTF.

The J gene is TRBJ1-1, the V gene TRBV4-1, with a tentative D call TRBD1 (5 bases). From germline, CDR1 is MGHRA and CDR2 YSYEKL. V lost 4 bases to trimming and J lost 4 bases, with 13 bases between them. The CDR3 is 14 residues long. CDR3 sequence reads: CASSPMGGGTEAFF. The CDR3 DNA follows: TGCGCCAGCAGCCCCATGGGGGGGGGCACTGAAGCTTTCTTT.

The chain has TRBV10-2 and TRBJ1-5; TRBD1 matches at 7 bases. V lost 6 bases to trimming and J lost 6 bases; unmatched junction nucleotides: 8. CDR3 length equals 14 residues. The germline gives CDR1 WSHSY, CDR2 SAAADI. CDR3 in DNA: TGCGCCAGCAGGGAACAGGGGTCTGGTCAGCCCCAGCATTTT. Translated: CASREQGSGQPQHF.

This clonotype is labeled as medium-sized. This chain joins TRBV6-2 or TRBV6-3 and TRBJ2-1; weak D call: TRBD1 (6 bases). The CDR3 is 16 amino acids. V was shortened by 8 bases and J by 3 bases, with 20 bases between the two germline ends. Germline V gene data show CDR1 as MNHEY and CDR2 as SVGEGT. CDR3 amino acids: CASAKGTPEHYNEQFF. The CDR3 DNA follows: TGTGCCAGCGCCAAAGGGACACCTGAACACTACAATGAGCAGTTCTTC.

V and J are TRBV6-1 and TRBJ2-3; D is unresolved. CDR1 is MNHNS and CDR2 is SASEGT in the germline V gene. This CDR3 contains 18 residues. Trimming took 5 bases from V and 2 from J, leaving 23 bases between them. The CDR3 bases are TGTGCCAGCAGTCCCCTGGGATCATCCACGACAATCACAGATACGCAGTATTTT. This codes for CASSPLGSSTTITDTQYF.

The rearrangement links TRBV2 to TRBJ2-3, with TRBD2 matching over 7 bases. Germline CDR1 is SNHLY and CDR2 is FYNNEI. V lost 1 base and J lost 5; bases outside the gene matches: 3. CDR3 size: 14 residues. The chain's CDR3 is CASSEGGSVDTQYF. The DNA for the CDR3 is TGTGCCAGCAGTGAAGGCGGGAGTGTAGATACGCAGTATTTT.

The chain has TRBV2 and TRBJ2-3; TRBD2 agrees at 13 bases. V was pared by 8 bases and J by 3 bases, with 5 bases of the junction left unmatched. The CDR3 runs 15 residues. Germline V lookup: CDR1 SNHLY, CDR2 FYNNEI. This CDR3 is CASGGGLAGTDTQYF. CDR3 bases: TGTGCCAGCGGAGGGGGACTAGCGGGGACAGATACGCAGTATTTT.

This clonotype was observed a few times. The chain uses TRBV30 and TRBJ2-3, with TRBD2 as a possible D gene (6 bases). V lost 3 bases and J 7 bases, leaving 17 bases between the germline ends. The CDR3 loop spans 14 amino acids. Germline V gene lookup returns CDR1 GTSNPN and CDR2 SVGIG (reference sequence). CDR3 DNA sequence: TGTGCCTGGAGGATGCAGGGAGGAGGGCATACGCAGTATTTT. Translated: CAWRMQGGGHTQYF.

The chain joins TRBV6-1 to TRBJ2-7; D is unresolved. CDR1 MNHNS and CDR2 SASEGT come from the germline V gene. CDR3 size: 12 residues. V lost 4 bases and J 4 bases, leaving 8 bases between the germline ends. The chain's CDR3 is CASSVTLYEQYF. CDR3 DNA: TGTGCCAGCAGTGTAACACTTTACGAGCAGTACTTC.

The genes are TRBV7-2 and TRBJ2-6, with unresolved D. Germline V gene data show CDR1 as SGHTA and CDR2 as FQGNSA. V lost 2 bases and J 2 bases, leaving 10 bases between the germline ends. CDR3 length: 16 amino acids. The CDR3 DNA sequence: TGTGCCAGCAGCTTAACTTTAAGGGCTGGGGCCAACGTCCTGACTTTC. Its translation: CASSLTLRAGANVLTF.

This clonotype was seen a few times. This chain connects TRBV15 to TRBJ1-5; 7 bases fit TRBD1. This CDR3 comprises 15 residues. V trimming: 5 bases; J trimming: 7 bases; junction bases outside the gene matches: 11. Per the germline V gene, CDR1 is LNHNV and CDR2 is YYDKDF (reference sequence). The CDR3 nucleotides read TGTGCCACCAGCCTGGACAGGAACCATAGGCAGCCCCAGCATTTT. Its protein product is CATSLDRNHRQPQHF. The variable domain in full, with the rest retrieved from reference TRBV15 and TRBJ1-5, is DAMVIQNPRYQVTQFGKPVTLSCSQTLNHNVMYWYQQKSSQAPKLLFHYYDKDFNNEADTPDNFQSRRPNTSFCFLDIRSPGLGDTAMYLCATSLDRNHRQPQHFGDGTRLSIL.

The chain carries TRBV7-2 and TRBJ2-5; D possibly corresponds to TRBD2 (6 bases). Per the germline V gene, CDR1 is SGHTA and CDR2 is FQGNSA. V gave up 4 bases and J gave up 2 bases, with 17 bases separating them. The CDR3 runs 16 residues. CDR3 in amino acids: CASSYAWGLGQETQYF. The CDR3 coding sequence is TGTGCCAGCAGCTATGCTTGGGGACTGGGGCAAGAGACCCAGTACTTC.

This CDR3 reads CSVEVAPQETQYF. In nucleotides, the CDR3 is TGCAGCGTTGAGGTAGCCCCACAAGAGACCCAGTACTTC. The chain links TRBV29-1 to TRBJ2-5; D is uncertain. The germline V gene has CDR1 SQVTM and CDR2 ANQGSEA. This CDR3 has 13 amino acids. Trimming removed 3 bases at V and 2 bases at J, with 10 bases between.

CDR3 in DNA: TGTGCCAGCAGCCGGACGTACACAGATACGCAGTATTTT. Protein product: CASSRTYTDTQYF. This chain uses TRBV6-4 with TRBJ2-3; no definite D call. Germline V gene data show CDR1 as MRHNA and CDR2 as SNTAGT. Trimming shortened V by 6 bases and J by 2 bases, and 9 bases separated the two germline ends. This CDR3 is built from 13 residues.

CDR3 sequence (DNA): TGTGCCAGCAGTTGGGGGACAGGGGGCTCCTACAATGAGCAGTTCTTC. Translated, it gives CASSWGTGGSYNEQFF. The rearrangement uses TRBV6-2 or TRBV6-3 and TRBJ2-1, with 11 nucleotides matching TRBD1. Trimming removed 4 bases from V and 0 bases from J; junction bases left unmatched: 2. The CDR3 contains 16 residues. Germline V gene lookup returns CDR1 MNHEY and CDR2 SVGEGT.

In DNA, the CDR3 is TGCGCCAGCAGCTTTGGGACAGGGAACACTGAAGCTTTCTTT. Translated: CASSFGTGNTEAFF. The V call is TRBV5-1, the J call TRBJ1-1; TRBD1 agrees at 8 bases. Germline assignment: CDR1 SGHRS and CDR2 YFSETQ. With V trimmed by 2 bases and J by 1 base, 1 base remained unmatched. CDR3 length: 14 residues.

V usage is TRBV6-2 or TRBV6-3 and J usage is TRBJ1-1; D gene ambiguous. Trimming pared 11 bases from V and 3 bases from J, leaving 16 bases between. Germline V gene data show CDR1 as MNHEY and CDR2 as SVGEGT. The CDR3 is 13 amino acids. The DNA for the CDR3 is TGTGCCGGAAGAGAGGGTGGTCACACTGAAGCTTTCTTT. Residues: CAGREGGHTEAFF.

The genes are TRBV29-1 and TRBJ2-2; 7 nucleotides align to TRBD1. This CDR3 spans 14 amino acids. The V segment lost 7 bases and the J segment 0 bases; nucleotides outside the gene matches: 5. Germline-derived CDR1 and CDR2 are SQVTM and ANQGSEA. The DNA for the CDR3 is TGCAGCGGAACAGGGGCGTCGAACACCGGGGAGCTGTTTTTT. It codes for CSGTGASNTGELFF.

This chain uses TRBV5-4 with TRBJ1-2, with D tentatively TRBD1 (5 bases). The V gene lost 9 bases and the J gene lost 4 bases, with 13 bases spanning the gap. CDR1 is SGHNT, CDR2 YYREEE, per germline (reference sequence). The CDR3 contains 12 residues. In DNA, the CDR3 is TGTGCCACTTCAGGGACCGCCTATGGCTACACCTTC. This codes for CATSGTAYGYTF.

This clonotype appeared once. The chain carries TRBV6-4 and TRBJ2-6, with 7 bases identical to TRBD1. J lost 3 bases, V lost 3 bases, and 5 bases had no gene match. The germline CDR1 and CDR2 sequences are MRHNA and SNTAGT. The length of the CDR3 is 16 residues. DNA for the CDR3: TGTGCCAGCAGTGAGTCAGGGGGAGTTGGGGCCAACGTCCTGACTTTC. Translating it yields CASSESGGVGANVLTF.

This chain joins TRBV6-5 and TRBJ1-2; no reliable D call. CDR1 is MNHEY and CDR2 is SVGAGI in the germline V gene. Trimming took off 4 bases at V and 0 bases at J, with 9 bases between the two ends. The CDR3 contains 14 residues. The CDR3 here is CASSSVGPNYGYTF. For the CDR3, the DNA is TGTGCCAGCAGTTCAGTGGGCCCTAACTATGGCTACACCTTC.

The chain combines TRBV19 with TRBJ2-1; tentative D call: TRBD2 (5 bases). This CDR3 comprises 14 residues. V lost 5 bases and J 7 bases, leaving 15 bases between the germline ends. Germline V gene sequence: CDR1 LNHDA, CDR2 SQIVND (reference sequence). CDR3 protein: CASSPALGGNEQFF. The CDR3 coding sequence is TGTGCCAGTAGTCCCGCCCTCGGCGGGAATGAGCAGTTCTTC.